This TCR beta chain emerged from a study of beta chain features in type 1 diabetes. This CDR3 has 15 residues. V was clipped by 4 bases and J by 6 bases, with 16 bases between them. Germline CDR1 reads SGHRS; CDR2 reads YFSETQ. This clone was counted a few times. Expressed TCRB transcripts got sequenced, as all isolated RNA was reverse transcribed. This table comes from immunoSEQ multiplex PCR, and its TCRdb copy is limited to in-frame clones, with some not included. The profile shows roughly 370,000 clones, 11% to 15% of them singletons. Source material: naive CD4+ T cells from blood. The V and J genes are TRBV5-1 and TRBJ2-2, with unresolved D. This receptor was obtained from a man younger than 40 in good health. The CDR3 sequence: CASSAPVSGPGELFF. In DNA, the CDR3 is TGCGCCAGCAGCGCCCCCGTTTCAGGCCCCGGGGAGCTGTTTTTT.